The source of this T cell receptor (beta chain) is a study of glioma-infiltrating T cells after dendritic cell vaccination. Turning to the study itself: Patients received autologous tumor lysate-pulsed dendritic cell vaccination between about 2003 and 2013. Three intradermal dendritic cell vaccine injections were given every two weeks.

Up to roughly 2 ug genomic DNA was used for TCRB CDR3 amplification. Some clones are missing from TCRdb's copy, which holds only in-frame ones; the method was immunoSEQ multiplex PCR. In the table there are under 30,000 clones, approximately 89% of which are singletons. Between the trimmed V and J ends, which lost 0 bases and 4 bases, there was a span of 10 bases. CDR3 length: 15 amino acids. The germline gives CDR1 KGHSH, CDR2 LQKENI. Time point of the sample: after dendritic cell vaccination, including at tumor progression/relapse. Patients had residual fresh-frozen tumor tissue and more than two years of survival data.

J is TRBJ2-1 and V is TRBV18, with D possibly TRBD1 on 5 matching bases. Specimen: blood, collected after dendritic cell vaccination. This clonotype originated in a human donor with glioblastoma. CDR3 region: CASSPPGARYNEQFF. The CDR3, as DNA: TGTGCCAGCTCACCACCAGGGGCGCGGTACAATGAGCAGTTCTTC.